This entry lists 24 T cell receptor beta chains sequenced from one sample in a study of tumor-infiltrating lymphocytes in primary liver carcinoma. TCR beta cDNA was prepared out of roughly 500 ng total RNA by means of a constant-region primer. TCR beta libraries came from three nested multiplex PCR rounds using slightly modified ARM-PCR. The first two PCR rounds used TRBV1-TRBV30 forward primers with a C-beta reverse primer, 10 to 11 cycles each. TCRdb ran MiXCR on the multiplex PCR reads and lists one entry per CDR3 protein. The sample consists of around 40,000 distinct CDR3 sequences, about three quarters of them appearing once. The source material, about 20-30 mg of unsorted bulk tissue, was used to co-extract RNA and DNA. Sequencing used liver tumor tissue from sampling region 2. Subset given: tumor region T2, inferior pole. These receptors came from a man aged 40-50 years with primary liver carcinoma and hepatitis B virus infection.

As concerns this clonotype: A much larger clone lies one base from this, so it may be a read error. The rearrangement joins TRBV5-4 to TRBJ2-3, with D uncertain. This CDR3 spans 13 amino acids. In germline, CDR1 is SGHNT, CDR2 YYREEE (reference sequence). The CDR3 loop reads CASGLAAGDTQYF. CDR3 DNA sequence: TGTGCCAGCGGCTTGGCCGCAGGAGATACGCAGTATTTT.

The sample holds one count of this clonotype. In this CDR3 the conserved last residue, phenylalanine or tryptophan, is missing, so a read error is likely. V is TRBV11-2 and J is TRBJ2-7, with D tentatively TRBD2 (5 bases). The CDR3 loop spans 14 amino acids. Germline V gives CDR1 SGHAT, CDR2 FQNNGV. The CDR3 loop is CASSSNGNSYKQYS. CDR3 sequence (DNA): TGTGCCAGCAGCTCTAACGGGAACTCCTACAAGCAGTACTCC.

The J gene is TRBJ2-7, the V gene TRBV11-2, with D maybe TRBD1 (5 bases). V lost 6 bases and J 2 bases, leaving 17 bases between the germline ends. The CDR3 runs to 15 residues. Per the germline V gene, CDR1 is SGHAT and CDR2 is FQNNGV. The CDR3 DNA reads as TGTGCCAGCAGACTGTCGGCAGGGTTTCCCTACGAGCAGTACTTC. Residues: CASRLSAGFPYEQYF.

The chain has TRBV6-2 or TRBV6-3 and TRBJ1-2, with D possibly being TRBD1 (5 bases). The CDR3 runs 13 residues. Germline V gene lookup returns CDR1 MNHEY and CDR2 SVGEGT. Trimming took off 7 bases at V and 4 bases at J, with 13 bases between the two ends. CDR3 bases: TGTGCCAGCAAGGCCGGGACGGCCTATGGCTACACCTTC. This translates into CASKAGTAYGYTF.

Comment on this clonotype: Given the absence of the conserved phenylalanine or tryptophan at the CDR3 end, a read error is likely. The DNA is omitted, as the CDR3 cannot be located on it reliably, and the CDR3 follows TCRdb's listing. The V gene is TRBV6-5, the J gene TRBJ2-7; the table's TRBD1 call for D was not verified on the DNA. The CDR3 length is 13 residues, termini included. Germline CDR1 and CDR2: MNHEY and SVGAGI. The CDR3 reads CASNRQGGYDQYL.

Turning to this clonotype: One end of the junction is discordant with germline, which a read error may explain. This chain joins TRBV16 and TRBJ1-5, with D unclear. CDR1 and CDR2 (germline): KGHSY, FQNENV. CDR3 length: 15 residues. As DNA, the CDR3 is TGTGCCAACAGCCAATCGAGGCATAGCAATCAGCCCCAGCATTTT. This encodes CANSQSRHSNQPQHF.

Points on this clonotype: This is likely a read error, given that the CDR3 carries no conserved phenylalanine or tryptophan at its end. This chain links TRBV7-2 with TRBJ2-7, with 8 bases identical to TRBD1. The CDR3 runs 16 residues. Germline CDR1 SGHTA, CDR2 FQGNSA. J was trimmed by 6 bases and V by 6 bases; bases with no gene match: 16. CDR3 coding DNA: TGTGCCAGCAGTTTTGGACCGGGTCAGGGGGCACGCGAGCAGTACTTG. Protein product: CASSFGPGQGAREQYL.

In regard to this clonotype: An end of the junction does not agree with germline; a read error may underlie this. The V gene is TRBV5-4, the J gene TRBJ2-3, with TRBD2 as a possible D gene (5 bases). CDR1 is SGHNT and CDR2 is YYREEE in the germline V gene (reference sequence). This CDR3 spans 15 amino acids. Here the CDR3 reads CASGLDGMGTDTQYF. The DNA for the CDR3 is TGTGCCAGCGGCTTGGACGGGATGGGCACAGATACGCAGTATTTT.

Note on this clonotype: One junction end does not reproduce the germline sequence, and a read error may be involved. V gene TRBV30 combines with J gene TRBJ2-6; either TRBD1 or TRBD2 may fit D (5 bases each). CDR3 length equals 17 residues. The germline V gene encodes CDR1 GTSNPN and CDR2 SVGIG (reference sequence). CDR3 in amino acids: CAWSVRQGISGDNVLTF. For the CDR3, the DNA is TGTGCCTGGAGTGTACGTCAGGGAATCTCCGGGGACAACGTCCTGACTTTC.

This clonotype was seen repeatedly, ten times or more. The chain employs TRBV5-1 and TRBJ2-2; 8 bases are a match to TRBD1. Germline trimming cut 1 base from V and 5 bases from J; bases unmatched to any gene: 4. The CDR3 runs to 15 residues. Looked up from germline, CDR1 is SGHRS and CDR2 is YFSETQ. The CDR3 region is CASSLRTGITGELFF. The DNA of the CDR3 is TGCGCCAGCAGCTTGAGGACAGGGATAACCGGGGAGCTGTTTTTT.

About this clonotype itself: This is likely a read error, given that the CDR3 carries no conserved phenylalanine or tryptophan at its end. The chain links TRBV6-6 to TRBJ2-5; D is perhaps TRBD1 or TRBD2 (5 bases each). The germline V gene has CDR1 MNHNY and CDR2 SVGAGI (reference sequence). The CDR3 spans 14 residues. CDR3 amino acids: CAISYLGTQETQYY. In DNA form, the CDR3 reads TGTGCCATCAGTTACTTGGGGACCCAAGAGACCCAGTACTAC.

This clonotype was recorded many times. The rearrangement uses TRBV28 and TRBJ2-1; the D is unclear. The CDR3 runs 11 residues. Germline CDR1 reads MDHEN; CDR2 reads SYDVKM. The V and J ends lost 5 bases and 10 bases respectively, with 9 bases between them. The CDR3 region is CASSPGKEQFF. The DNA for the CDR3 is TGTGCCAGCAGTCCTGGCAAGGAGCAGTTCTTC.

This clonotype has at least ten counts. An end of the junction does not agree with germline; a read error may underlie this. The rearrangement links TRBV6-4 to TRBJ2-1; possibly TRBD1 or TRBD2 for D (7 bases each). In germline, CDR1 is MRHNA, CDR2 SNTAGT. The CDR3 loop spans 14 amino acids. CDR3 bases: TGTGCCAGCAGTGACCAGCCAGGGGGAGGGCCCCACATCTTC. This gives the protein CASSDQPGGGPHIF.

A remark on this clonotype: Likely a read error: the CDR3 ends without its conserved phenylalanine or tryptophan. It is unclear where the CDR3 begins or ends on the DNA, so no DNA is shown, and the CDR3 is as TCRdb lists it. The genes are TRBV6-1 and TRBJ2-2; TRBD1, the D gene given by the table, was not confirmed from the DNA. In germline, CDR1 is MNHNS, CDR2 SASEGT. The CDR3 comprises 13 residues, both ends counted. CDR3 sequence: CASRTGNTGELFL.

The CDR3 loop reads CASSIWIGGEETQYF. CDR3 in DNA: TGTGCCAGCAGCATCTGGATAGGGGGAGAAGAGACCCAGTACTTC. The chain has TRBV7-9 and TRBJ2-5; maybe TRBD1 (6 bases). The CDR3 totals 15 residues. Germline V CDR1 and CDR2: SEHNR, FQNEAQ (reference sequence). Deletions cut 5 bases from V and 3 bases from J, with 16 bases between.

The sample holds one count of this clonotype. The rearrangement links TRBV11-2 to TRBJ2-1; D perhaps matches TRBD1 (6 bases). The CDR3 has 16 amino acids. V was shortened by 0 bases and J by 3 bases, with 12 bases between the two germline ends. Germline V CDR1 and CDR2: SGHAT, FQNNGV. The CDR3 sequence is CASSLDNRASYNEQFF. CDR3 nucleotides: TGTGCCAGCAGCTTAGATAACAGGGCGAGCTACAATGAGCAGTTCTTC.

The CDR3 DNA follows: TGCGCCAGCACGTTAGCGGGAGGTTACCATGGGCAGTTCTTC. Translation: CASTLAGGYHGQFF. The J gene is TRBJ2-1, the V gene TRBV5-1; 10 nucleotides agree with TRBD2. The CDR3 runs 14 residues. With V trimmed by 6 bases and J by 12 bases, 12 bases remained unmatched. Germline-derived CDR1 and CDR2 are SGHRS and YFSETQ.

A note on this clonotype: The junction differs from germline at one of its ends, possibly a read error. V and J are TRBV10-2 and TRBJ2-7; TRBD2 aligns across 7 bases. The CDR3 has 12 amino acids. Germline assignment: CDR1 WSHSY and CDR2 SAAADI. The DNA of the CDR3 is TGCGCCAGCAGCCACACTAGCGTCGAGCAGTGCTTC. Translating it yields CASSHTSVEQCF.

As concerns this clonotype: The junction does not match germline at one end; this may be a read error. The V and J genes are TRBV12-3 or TRBV12-4 and TRBJ2-2; tentative D call: TRBD2 (5 bases). This CDR3 is built from 16 residues. As DNA, the CDR3 is TGTACCAGCAGTTCTCGGCTTGGGATAAACACCGGGGAGCCGTTTTTT. This codes for CTSSSRLGINTGEPFF.

The V and J genes are TRBV11-2 and TRBJ2-7; TRBD2 is a possible D gene (6 bases). CDR1 and CDR2 (germline): SGHAT, FQNNGV. CDR3 length equals 11 residues. The V gene lost 9 bases and the J gene lost 3 bases, with 9 bases spanning the gap. The CDR3 is CASPGGYEQYF. DNA for the CDR3: TGTGCCAGTCCCGGGGGCTACGAGCAGTACTTC.

Of note for this clonotype: Because it lacks the conserved phenylalanine or tryptophan at the end, this CDR3 is likely a read error. It is unclear where the CDR3 begins or ends on the DNA, so no DNA is shown, and the CDR3 is as TCRdb lists it. The rearrangement joins TRBV29-1 to TRBJ2-7. The germline V gene encodes CDR1 SQVTM and CDR2 ANQGSEA. The CDR3 is 12 residues long, counting both termini. The CDR3 region is CSANFGTYEQYL.

On this clonotype itself: Compared with germline, one end of the junction differs, possibly owing to a read error. The chain has TRBV6-2 or TRBV6-3 and TRBJ2-5; D gene uncertain. This CDR3 has 16 amino acids. Germline assignment: CDR1 MNHEY and CDR2 SVGEGT. CDR3 sequence (DNA): TGTGCCAGCAGTTACGATGCGGAAGAAGACCCAGAGACCCAATACTTC. Translating it yields CASSYDAEEDPETQYF.

This rearrangement joins TRBV6-5 to TRBJ1-1, with D possibly matching TRBD1 (6 bases). The CDR3 contains 13 residues. Germline V gene sequence: CDR1 MNHEY, CDR2 SVGAGI. Trimming stripped 9 bases from V and 8 bases from J, with 19 bases between. CDR3 residues: CASSMTGETEAFF. DNA for the CDR3: TGTGCCAGTAGTATGACAGGAGAAACAGAAGCTTTCTTT.

For this clonotype: Compared with germline, one end of the junction differs, possibly owing to a read error. The chain has TRBV11-2 and TRBJ2-1; the D is unclear. The CDR3 sequence is 15 residues long. In germline, CDR1 is SGHAT, CDR2 FQNNGV. The CDR3 bases are TGTGCCAGCAACTTTGGTGGGCCACTCGACAATGAGCACTTCTTC. Residues: CASNFGGPLDNEHFF.